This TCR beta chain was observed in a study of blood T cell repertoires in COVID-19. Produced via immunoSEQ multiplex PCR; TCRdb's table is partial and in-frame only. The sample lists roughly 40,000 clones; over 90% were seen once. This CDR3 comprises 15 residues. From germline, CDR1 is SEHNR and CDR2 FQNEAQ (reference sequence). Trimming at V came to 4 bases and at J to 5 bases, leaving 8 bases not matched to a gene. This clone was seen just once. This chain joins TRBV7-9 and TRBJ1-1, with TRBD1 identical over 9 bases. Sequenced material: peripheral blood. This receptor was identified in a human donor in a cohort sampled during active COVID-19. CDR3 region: CASSYGTGKRTEAFF. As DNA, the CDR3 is TGTGCCAGCAGCTACGGGACAGGGAAGAGGACTGAAGCTTTCTTT. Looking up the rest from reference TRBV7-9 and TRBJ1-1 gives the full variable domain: DTGVSQNPRHKITKRGQNVTFRCDPISEHNRLYWYRQTLGQGPEFLTYFQNEAQLEKSRLLSDRFSAERPKGSFSTLEIQRTEQGDSAMYLCASSYGTGKRTEAFFGQGTRLTVV.